Listed below are T cell receptor beta chains from one sample, sequenced in a study of cytomegalovirus exposure and HLA in healthy donors. The protocol was immunoSEQ multiplex PCR, while the TCRdb copy is restricted to in-frame clones and leaves out a portion. Of over 110,000 clones in the sample, 60% to 85% were seen once. Material: PBMCs. These receptors came from a male donor in good health and CMV-seropositive. The CDR3 runs from the conserved cysteine through the conserved F or W. A D gene is named only where the DNA matches it firmly. For some rows the clone size is stated as once, few or many, or as a class when expanded; others skip it.

J gene: TRBJ1-4
V gene: TRBV4-1
clone size: .
D gene: .
CDR3 protein: CASRTQAGVGEKLFF
CDR3 DNA: TGCGCCAGCAGGACCCAGGCGGGGGTAGGCGAAAAACTGTTTTTT

J gene: TRBJ1-4
V gene: TRBV7-8
clone size: .
D gene: .
CDR3 protein: CASSLAGTEKLFF
CDR3 DNA: TGTGCCAGCAGCTTAGCCGGGACAGAAAAACTGTTTTTT

J gene: TRBJ2-7
V gene: TRBV30
clone size: .
D gene: .
CDR3 protein: CAWSTAYEQYF
CDR3 DNA: TGTGCCTGGAGTACAGCCTACGAGCAGTACTTC

J gene: TRBJ2-4
V gene: TRBV4-3
clone size: .
D gene: .
CDR3 protein: CASSQDRGGEGAKNIQYF
CDR3 DNA: TGCGCCAGCAGCCAAGATAGAGGGGGTGAGGGGGCCAAAAACATTCAGTACTTC

J gene: TRBJ2-5
V gene: TRBV14
clone size: .
D gene: .
CDR3 protein: CASSQEGHGETQYF
CDR3 DNA: TGTGCCAGCAGCCAAGAGGGGCACGGGGAGACCCAGTACTTC

J gene: TRBJ2-5
V gene: TRBV7-6
clone size: .
D gene: .
CDR3 protein: CASSPLPQETQYF
CDR3 DNA: TGTGCCAGCAGCCCACTTCCCCAAGAGACCCAGTACTTC

J gene: TRBJ2-1
V gene: TRBV13
clone size: .
D gene: TRBD2
CDR3 protein: CASSFGLAGIYNEQFF
CDR3 DNA: TGTGCCAGCAGCTTCGGGCTAGCGGGGATCTACAATGAGCAGTTCTTC

J gene: TRBJ1-1
V gene: TRBV6-5
clone size: few
D gene: .
CDR3 protein: CASSYRREVLNTEAFF
CDR3 DNA: TGTGCCAGCAGTTACCGCCGAGAGGTCCTGAACACTGAAGCTTTCTTT

J gene: TRBJ1-5
V gene: TRBV6-6
clone size: .
D gene: .
CDR3 protein: CASRPRDSQPQHF
CDR3 DNA: TGTGCCAGCAGACCCAGGGATAGTCAGCCCCAGCATTTT

J gene: TRBJ1-1
V gene: TRBV4-1
clone size: once
D gene: .
CDR3 protein: CASSQDQFRAPGGF
CDR3 DNA: TGCGCCAGCAGCCAAGATCAATTTCGCGCCCCCGGGGGATTT

J gene: TRBJ2-1
V gene: TRBV29-1
clone size: .
D gene: TRBD2
CDR3 protein: CSVDPGLAAYNEQFF
CDR3 DNA: TGCAGCGTGGACCCGGGACTAGCGGCTTACAATGAGCAGTTCTTC

J gene: TRBJ1-2
V gene: TRBV7-9
clone size: .
D gene: TRBD1
CDR3 protein: CASSKDRGIGYPF
CDR3 DNA: TGTGCCAGCAGCAAGGACAGGGGAATAGGCTACCCCTTC

J gene: TRBJ2-7
V gene: TRBV7-2
clone size: few
D gene: .
CDR3 protein: CASSLGADSFLYEQYF
CDR3 DNA: TGTGCCAGCAGCTTAGGCGCAGATAGCTTCCTTTACGAGCAGTACTTC

J gene: TRBJ2-3
V gene: TRBV18
clone size: .
D gene: .
CDR3 protein: CASSPSSTTDTQYF
CDR3 DNA: TGTGCCAGCTCGCCATCTAGCACCACAGATACGCAGTATTTT

J gene: TRBJ1-2
V gene: TRBV7-9
clone size: once
D gene: TRBD1
CDR3 protein: CASSRDRAGGYTF
CDR3 DNA: TGTGCCAGCAGCCGGGACAGGGCGGGTGGCTACACCTTC

J gene: TRBJ1-5
V gene: TRBV2
clone size: .
D gene: TRBD1
CDR3 protein: CASSGGQGTPQHF
CDR3 DNA: TGTGCCAGCAGCGGGGGACAGGGGACGCCCCAGCATTTT

J gene: TRBJ2-4
V gene: TRBV19
clone size: .
D gene: .
CDR3 protein: CASSRFDSLAKNIQYF
CDR3 DNA: TGTGCCAGTAGTAGATTTGACAGTCTAGCCAAAAACATTCAGTACTTC

J gene: TRBJ2-4
V gene: TRBV5-6
clone size: once
D gene: TRBD2
CDR3 protein: CASMVGLAVAKNIQYF
CDR3 DNA: TGTGCCAGCATGGTGGGACTAGCGGTAGCCAAAAACATTCAGTACTTC

J gene: TRBJ2-1
V gene: TRBV4-2
clone size: .
D gene: .
CDR3 protein: CASSQDFLFF
CDR3 DNA: TGTGCCAGCAGCCAAGATTTTTTATTCTTC

J gene: TRBJ2-5
V gene: TRBV27
clone size: .
D gene: TRBD1
CDR3 protein: CASSLSGGGETQYF
CDR3 DNA: TGTGCCAGCAGTTTATCAGGGGGCGGCGAGACCCAGTACTTC

J gene: TRBJ2-5
V gene: TRBV2
clone size: .
D gene: TRBD1
CDR3 protein: CASSAQGALETQYF
CDR3 DNA: TGTGCCAGCAGTGCGCAGGGGGCTTTAGAGACCCAGTACTTC

J gene: TRBJ2-5
V gene: TRBV4-1
clone size: .
D gene: TRBD2
CDR3 protein: CASSQEGLAGQETQYF
CDR3 DNA: TGCGCCAGCAGCCAAGAGGGACTAGCGGGACAAGAGACCCAGTACTTC

J gene: TRBJ2-3
V gene: TRBV9
clone size: .
D gene: TRBD2
CDR3 protein: CASSVEAASGTDTQYF
CDR3 DNA: TGTGCCAGCAGCGTAGAGGCGGCTAGCGGGACAGATACGCAGTATTTT

J gene: TRBJ2-3
V gene: TRBV10-3
clone size: .
D gene: .
CDR3 protein: CAISESQRGTDTQYF
CDR3 DNA: TGTGCCATCAGTGAGTCTCAGAGGGGCACAGATACGCAGTATTTT

J gene: TRBJ1-1
V gene: TRBV15
clone size: .
D gene: TRBD1
CDR3 protein: CATSPDRGRIEAFF
CDR3 DNA: TGTGCCACCAGCCCGGACAGGGGAAGGATTGAAGCTTTCTTT

J gene: TRBJ2-1
V gene: TRBV13
clone size: .
D gene: .
CDR3 protein: CASSSRDSNNEQFF
CDR3 DNA: TGTGCCAGCAGCTCCCGGGACTCGAACAATGAGCAGTTCTTC

J gene: TRBJ1-4
V gene: TRBV6-6
clone size: .
D gene: TRBD1
CDR3 protein: CASRATGLGVEKLFF
CDR3 DNA: TGTGCCAGCAGGGCGACAGGGCTTGGTGTTGAAAAACTGTTTTTT

J gene: TRBJ2-1
V gene: TRBV6-1
clone size: medium-sized
D gene: TRBD2
CDR3 protein: CASSEVSGDYNEQFF
CDR3 DNA: TGTGCCAGCAGTGAAGTAAGCGGGGATTACAATGAGCAGTTCTTC

J gene: TRBJ2-7
V gene: TRBV30
clone size: .
D gene: TRBD1
CDR3 protein: CAWSTGEYEQYF
CDR3 DNA: TGTGCCTGGAGTACAGGGGAATACGAGCAGTACTTC

J gene: TRBJ1-4
V gene: TRBV29-1
clone size: .
D gene: .
CDR3 protein: CSVEGAEEKLFF
CDR3 DNA: TGCAGCGTCGAAGGGGCAGAAGAAAAACTGTTTTTT

J gene: TRBJ1-1
V gene: TRBV27
clone size: .
D gene: .
CDR3 protein: CASNLKTGLNTEAFF
CDR3 DNA: TGTGCCAGCAACCTGAAGACAGGCCTGAACACTGAAGCTTTCTTT

J gene: TRBJ2-1
V gene: TRBV7-7
clone size: .
D gene: TRBD1
CDR3 protein: CASSSGQGPYNEQFF
CDR3 DNA: TGTGCTAGCAGCTCCGGACAGGGCCCCTACAATGAGCAGTTCTTC

J gene: TRBJ2-7
V gene: TRBV5-4
clone size: .
D gene: .
CDR3 protein: CASSPQGGYEQYF
CDR3 DNA: TGTGCCAGCAGCCCACAGGGGGGGTACGAGCAGTACTTC

J gene: TRBJ2-3
V gene: TRBV5-1
clone size: .
D gene: TRBD2
CDR3 protein: CASSQLAGVTDTQYF
CDR3 DNA: TGCGCCAGCAGCCAACTAGCGGGAGTCACAGATACGCAGTATTTT

J gene: TRBJ2-1
V gene: TRBV7-3
clone size: .
D gene: .
CDR3 protein: CASSLGLGEIPANEQFF
CDR3 DNA: TGTGCCAGCAGCTTAGGTCTCGGAGAAATTCCGGCAAATGAGCAGTTCTTC

J gene: TRBJ2-3
V gene: TRBV5-1
clone size: .
D gene: TRBD2
CDR3 protein: CASSVPREDTDTQYF
CDR3 DNA: TGCGCCAGCAGCGTGCCGCGGGAGGACACAGATACGCAGTATTTT